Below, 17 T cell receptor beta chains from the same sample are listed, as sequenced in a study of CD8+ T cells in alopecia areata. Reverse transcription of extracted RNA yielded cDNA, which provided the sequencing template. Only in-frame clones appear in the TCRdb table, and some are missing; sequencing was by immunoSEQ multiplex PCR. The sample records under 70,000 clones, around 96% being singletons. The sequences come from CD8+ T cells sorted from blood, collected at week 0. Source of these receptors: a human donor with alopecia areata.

The CDR3, as DNA: TGTGCCAGCAGCTCCGGGACAGGGGTTGAAAAACTGTTTTTT. Translating gives CASSSGTGVEKLFF. The chain employs TRBV7-9 and TRBJ1-4; 10 positions match TRBD1. The J segment lost 7 bases and the V segment lost 4 bases, leaving 3 bases of the junction unmatched. Germline CDR1 is SEHNR and CDR2 is FQNEAQ (reference sequence). This CDR3 has 14 residues.

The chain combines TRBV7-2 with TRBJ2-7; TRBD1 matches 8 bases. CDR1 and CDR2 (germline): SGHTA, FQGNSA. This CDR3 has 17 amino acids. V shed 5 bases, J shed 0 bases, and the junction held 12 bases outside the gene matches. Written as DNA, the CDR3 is TGTGCCAGCAGCCTGGAGGGGACAGGCAGTTTCTCCTACGAGCAGTACTTC. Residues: CASSLEGTGSFSYEQYF. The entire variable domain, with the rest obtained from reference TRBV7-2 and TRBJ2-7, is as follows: GAGVSQSPSNKVTEKGKDVELRCDPISGHTALYWYRQSLGQGLEFLIYFQGNSAPDKSGLPSDRFSAERTGGSVSTLTIQRTQQEDSAVYLCASSLEGTGSFSYEQYFGPGTRLTVT.

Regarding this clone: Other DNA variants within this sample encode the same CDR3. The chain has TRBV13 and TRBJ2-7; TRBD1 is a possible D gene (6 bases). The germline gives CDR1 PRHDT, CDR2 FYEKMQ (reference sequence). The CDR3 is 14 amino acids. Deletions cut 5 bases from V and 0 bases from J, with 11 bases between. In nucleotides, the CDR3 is TGTGCCAGCAGCCTCGACAGGAGCTCCTACGAGCAGTACTTC. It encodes CASSLDRSSYEQYF.

CDR3 sequence (DNA): TGTGCCAGCAGCCAAGCGACTAGCGGGGGAATCAATGAGCAGTTCTTC. Encoded protein: CASSQATSGGINEQFF. The chain is built from TRBV7-2 and TRBJ2-1, with TRBD2 identical over 12 bases. V shed 5 bases and J 6 bases; nucleotides not matched to a gene: 8. The CDR3 loop spans 16 amino acids. Germline CDR1 SGHTA, CDR2 FQGNSA. Based on the CDR3 plus reference TRBV7-2 and TRBJ2-1, the full variable domain is GAGVSQSPSNKVTEKGKDVELRCDPISGHTALYWYRQSLGQGLEFLIYFQGNSAPDKSGLPSDRFSAERTGGSVSTLTIQRTQQEDSAVYLCASSQATSGGINEQFFGPGTRLTVL.

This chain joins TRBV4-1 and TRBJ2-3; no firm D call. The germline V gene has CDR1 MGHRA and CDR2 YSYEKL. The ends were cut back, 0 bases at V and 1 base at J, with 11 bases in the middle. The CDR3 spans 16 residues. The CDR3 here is CASSQDARTGTDTQYF. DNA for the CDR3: TGCGCCAGCAGCCAAGATGCTAGAACGGGCACAGATACGCAGTATTTT.

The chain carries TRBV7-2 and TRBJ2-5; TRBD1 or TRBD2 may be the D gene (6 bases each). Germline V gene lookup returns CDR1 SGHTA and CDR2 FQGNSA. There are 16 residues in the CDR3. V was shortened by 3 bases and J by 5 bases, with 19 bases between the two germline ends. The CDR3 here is CASSFGGRATRETQYF. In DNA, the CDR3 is TGTGCCAGCAGCTTCGGGGGCAGGGCCACCCGGGAGACCCAGTACTTC. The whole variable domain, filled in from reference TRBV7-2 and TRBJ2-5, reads GAGVSQSPSNKVTEKGKDVELRCDPISGHTALYWYRQSLGQGLEFLIYFQGNSAPDKSGLPSDRFSAERTGGSVSTLTIQRTQQEDSAVYLCASSFGGRATRETQYFGPGTRLLVL.

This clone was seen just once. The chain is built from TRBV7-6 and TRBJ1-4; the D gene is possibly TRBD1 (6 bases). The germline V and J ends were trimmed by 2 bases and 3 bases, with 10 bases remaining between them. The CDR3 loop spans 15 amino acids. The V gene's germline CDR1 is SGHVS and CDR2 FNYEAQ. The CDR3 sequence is CASSLSRGPNEKLFF. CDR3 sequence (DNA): TGTGCCAGCAGCTTAAGTCGGGGGCCTAATGAAAAACTGTTTTTT. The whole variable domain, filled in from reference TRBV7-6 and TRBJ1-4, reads GAGVSQSPRYKVTKRGQDVALRCDPISGHVSLYWYRQALGQGPEFLTYFNYEAQQDKSGLPNDRFSAERPEGSISTLTIQRTEQRDSAMYRCASSLSRGPNEKLFFGSGTQLSVL.

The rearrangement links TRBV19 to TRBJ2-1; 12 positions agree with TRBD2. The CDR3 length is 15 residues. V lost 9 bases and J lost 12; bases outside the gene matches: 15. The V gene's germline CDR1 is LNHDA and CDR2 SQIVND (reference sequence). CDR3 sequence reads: CASTELAGGAHRQFF. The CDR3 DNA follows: TGTGCCAGCACGGAACTAGCGGGGGGAGCCCACAGGCAGTTCTTC.

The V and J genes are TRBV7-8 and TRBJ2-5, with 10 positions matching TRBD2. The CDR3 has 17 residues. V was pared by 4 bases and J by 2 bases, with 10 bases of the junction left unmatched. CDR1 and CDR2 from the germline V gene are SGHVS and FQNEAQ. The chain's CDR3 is CASSSPRVAGGQETQYF. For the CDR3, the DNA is TGTGCCAGCAGCTCCCCCCGGGTAGCGGGGGGACAAGAGACCCAGTACTTC. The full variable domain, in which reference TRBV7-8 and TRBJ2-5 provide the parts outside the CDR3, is GAGVSQSPRYKVAKRGQDVALRCDPISGHVSLFWYQQALGQGPEFLTYFQNEAQLDKSGLPSDRFFAERPEGSVSTLKIQRTQQEDSAVYLCASSSPRVAGGQETQYFGPGTRLLVL.

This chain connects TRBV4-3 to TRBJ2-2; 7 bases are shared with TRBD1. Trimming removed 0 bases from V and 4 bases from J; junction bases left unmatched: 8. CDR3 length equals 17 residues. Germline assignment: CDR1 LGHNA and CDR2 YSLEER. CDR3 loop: CASSQDYRGTATGELFF. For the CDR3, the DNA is TGCGCCAGCAGCCAAGATTACCGTGGGACAGCCACCGGGGAGCTGTTTTTT.

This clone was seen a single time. The CDR3 DNA is TGTGCCAGCAGTCCCCGCGGGGGGTTTGCAACTAATGAAAAACTGTTTTTT. Amino acids: CASSPRGGFATNEKLFF. This chain links TRBV27 with TRBJ1-4, with a tentative D call TRBD1 (5 bases). V lost 5 bases and J 0 bases, leaving 16 bases between the germline ends. The germline V gene has CDR1 MNHEY and CDR2 SMNVEV (reference sequence). The CDR3 spans 17 residues.

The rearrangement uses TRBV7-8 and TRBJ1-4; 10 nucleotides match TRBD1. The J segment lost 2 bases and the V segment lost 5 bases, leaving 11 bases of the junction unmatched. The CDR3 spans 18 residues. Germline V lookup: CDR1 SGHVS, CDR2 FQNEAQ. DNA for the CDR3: TGTGCCAGCAGCCAACCAAGACAGGGGGCCGGCACTAATGAAAAACTGTTTTTT. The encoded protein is CASSQPRQGAGTNEKLFF.

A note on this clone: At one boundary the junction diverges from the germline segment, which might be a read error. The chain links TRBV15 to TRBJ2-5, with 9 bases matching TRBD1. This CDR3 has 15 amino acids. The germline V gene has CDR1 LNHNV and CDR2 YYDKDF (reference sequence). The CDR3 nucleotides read TGTGCCACCAGCGGACAGGGGAGTTTAGGAGAGACCCAGAACTTC. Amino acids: CATSGQGSLGETQNF.

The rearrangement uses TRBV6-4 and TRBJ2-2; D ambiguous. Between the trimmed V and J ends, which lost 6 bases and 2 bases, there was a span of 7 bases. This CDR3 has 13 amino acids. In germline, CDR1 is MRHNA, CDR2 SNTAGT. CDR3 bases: TGTGCCAGCAGAAGTGTTAACACCGGGGAGCTGTTTTTT. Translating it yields CASRSVNTGELFF.

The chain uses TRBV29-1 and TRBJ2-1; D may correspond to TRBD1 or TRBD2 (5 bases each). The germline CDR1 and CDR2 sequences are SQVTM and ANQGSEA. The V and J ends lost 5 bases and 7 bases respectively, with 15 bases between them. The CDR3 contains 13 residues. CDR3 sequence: CSVQTGRENEQFF. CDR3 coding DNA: TGCAGCGTTCAAACGGGACGGGAAAATGAGCAGTTCTTC.

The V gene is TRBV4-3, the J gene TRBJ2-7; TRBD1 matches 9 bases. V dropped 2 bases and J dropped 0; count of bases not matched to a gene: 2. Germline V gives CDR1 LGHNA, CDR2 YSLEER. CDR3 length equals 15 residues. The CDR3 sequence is CASSQMTGGSYEQYF. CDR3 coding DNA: TGCGCCAGCAGCCAAATGACAGGGGGCTCCTACGAGCAGTACTTC.

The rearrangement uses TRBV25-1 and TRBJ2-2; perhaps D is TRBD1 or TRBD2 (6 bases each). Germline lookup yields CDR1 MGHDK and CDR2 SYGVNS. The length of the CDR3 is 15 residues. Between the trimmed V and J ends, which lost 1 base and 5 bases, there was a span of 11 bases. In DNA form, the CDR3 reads TGTGCCAGCAGTGAATCGGGGGCGGGGACCGGGGAGCTGTTTTTT. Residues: CASSESGAGTGELFF.